Shown below are 2 T cell receptor beta chains from a single sample sequenced in a study of blood T cell repertoires in COVID-19. Profiled with immunoSEQ multiplex PCR; TCRdb holds only in-frame clones, not every one. Found here are 250,000 to 350,000 clones, roughly 90% of them singletons; the top ten hold less than 3%. Sequencing input: peripheral blood. The receptors originated from a woman in her twenties or thirties with active or convalescent COVID-19.

V usage is TRBV2 and J usage is TRBJ1-1; D is uncertain. The CDR3 is made up of 13 amino acids. Germline CDR1 and CDR2: SNHLY and FYNNEI. The germline V and J ends were trimmed by 4 bases and 0 bases, with 6 bases remaining between them. This CDR3 reads CASSGSLNTEAFF. The CDR3 coding sequence is TGTGCCAGCAGTGGCAGTTTGAACACTGAAGCTTTCTTT.

This clone occurred a few times. The chain couples TRBV4-1 to TRBJ2-7; tentatively, D is TRBD1 (5 bases). Germline V CDR1 and CDR2: MGHRA, YSYEKL. V was pared by 4 bases and J by 6 bases, with 16 bases between. This CDR3 is 14 amino acids long. The CDR3 spells CASSPSGQVPEQYF. CDR3 in DNA: TGCGCCAGCAGCCCCTCCGGACAAGTCCCCGAGCAGTACTTC.